This TCR beta chain was identified during a study of blood T cells in healthy people across ages (dated by TCRdb to the mid-2010s). As for the study more broadly: Template switching captured roughly one uniquely barcoded TCR beta cDNA molecule per two T cells in model experiments. To track age-related changes in TCR beta repertoire diversity, the study relied on deep sequencing normalized with unique cDNA molecular identifiers. Four age groups were formed from the donors: young (average 16 years), middle-aged (around 41), aged (roughly 58) and long-lived (about 80). Two additional independent replicas of 1 million unique cDNA reads from the same blood draw were analyzed for two donors (one aged 18 to 29 and one aged 80 or older). Broad study findings and their caveats: Bulk unsorted PBMC profiling prevented conclusive comparison of naive and antigen-experienced compartments. Total diversity estimates from one million sequenced T cells were considered lower bounds and underestimates. Because the CMV infection status of the donors was unknown, age-related changes in expanded clonotypes may potentially have been confounded. The long-lived group showed more naive CD4+ T cells, fewer expanded clones and increased TCR diversity than the aged group, suggesting age selection. A strong correlation was found between observed TCR beta diversity and the percentage of naive T cells measured by flow cytometry. As age increased, observed TCR beta diversity per million T cells dropped in a roughly linear way, and a significant reduction was already evident by age about 40.

The 39 donors, aged about 6 to 100 years, were systemically healthy Caucasian individuals from Russia. Around 9.8 milliliters of peripheral blood were collected from each donor into EDTA-treated Vacutainer tubes. Ficoll-Paque density-gradient centrifugation was used to isolate PBMCs, with at least 6 million per sample. Trizol reagent was used to extract total RNA from PBMCs, with at least 6 micrograms per sample. For every donor, flow cytometry on a PBMC aliquot measured the percentage of naive CD45RAhigh/CD27high T cells. Taken from the germline V gene, the CDR1 and CDR2 loops are SNHLY and FYNNEI. The cysteine opens and the phenylalanine closes a CDR3 of 13 amino acids. This entry keeps only the CDR3 DNA: 39 bases, framed from base 1. On this clonotype: The clone's antigen remains unknown. No base-level quality is on record; no much larger clone is a single base apart.

Library construction relied on 5' RACE. The reads were generated on an Illumina HiSeq 2500. The second PCR ran for roughly 7 to 11 cycles and used a J-beta primer mix along with a sample-barcoded 5' primer. A unique molecular identifier was introduced onto each TCR beta cDNA molecule by a template-switch 5' adaptor carrying 12 random nucleotides. At least 2.5 million CDR3-containing paired-end reads were obtained from each sample. All of the RNA was converted into first-strand cDNA using the Mint cDNA synthesis kit, with a TRBC-specific oligonucleotide serving as the primer. Following uracil-DNA glycosylase treatment, all cDNA underwent a first 18-cycle PCR with the universal primers M1SS and BC2_uni_R. Turning to the authors' computational methods: For normalization, 1 million high-quality reads, each with a distinct molecular identifier, were randomly selected from each sample. Reads sharing molecular identifiers were discarded rather than binned into consensus sequences. CDR3 identification, clonotype clustering and error correction used MiTCR with a Q25 quality threshold and the strictest error-elimination algorithm. A nonparametric unseen species model using Euler transformation provided a lower-bound estimate of total TCR beta diversity. Using fastp at Q25 and MiXCR, TCRdb reprocessed the public reads and kept productive beta chains. Rows with a matching CDR3 protein are joined into one entry that keeps the most common DNA and genes. The V and J calls reflect TCRdb's pipeline rather than the authors' work. This sample holds 450,000 to 650,000 distinct CDR3 sequences; 24% were observed only once. Together, the top ten hold 7.5% to 9% of the sample.

This same sample was also taken into another study, of T cells of mothers and their children. The second study's paper adds: The donors were nine systemically healthy Caucasian individuals, made up of three mothers and their six children. cDNA synthesis used all of the extracted RNA, with roughly 1.5 ug of RNA in each 15 ul reaction. In the second PCR, the M1S primer added sample barcodes and 2-4 random nucleotides. More than 8.5 million TCR beta CDR3 reads were obtained from each mother, and about 3 million reads were obtained from each child. Thymic selection shapes the output of TCR recombination in a similar way in related and unrelated pairs, and inherited differences have a minor effect. Normalized repertoire overlap was always slightly but never significantly higher in related than unrelated mother-child pairs. With a sensitivity of approximately 96 clones per million clonotypes, no persistent microchimeric T cell clones were detected. To look for features that set related mother-child pairs apart from unrelated individuals, the researchers ran deep NGS to compare the TCR beta repertoires of mothers and children. Mothers averaged roughly 36 +/- 4 years of age and children averaged around 10 +/- 4 years. After adapters were ligated using NEBNext reagents, the libraries underwent 100+100 nt paired-end sequencing on an Illumina HiSeq 2000. To prevent cross-contamination, the mother and child libraries were prepared one month apart and sequenced in separate runs. Between roughly 500,000 and 2,300,000 distinct TCR beta clonotypes were identified per donor. Naive TCR beta clonotypes were estimated from low-frequency clonotypes matched to each donor's FACS-determined naive share, without sorting.

The sample taken for sequencing was blood. The rearrangement combines TRBV2 with TRBJ2-1, and TRBD2 aligns with 7 junction nucleotides. Judging by the DNA end, TRBJ2-5 fits better; the J call may be wrong. The source of this sequence is a boy between 5 and 17 years old in good health. The CDR3: CASRLATQETQYF. The bases read TGTGCCAGCAGACTAGCGACTCAAGAGACCCAGTACTTC.